This TCR beta chain was recorded in a study of blood T cells in healthy people across ages. A second PCR, run for roughly 7 to 11 cycles, used a sample-barcoded 5' primer plus a J-beta primer mix. TCRdb called the 5' RACE reads again in MiXCR, with one record for every CDR3 protein. The sample carries approximately 830,000 distinct CDR3 sequences, less than 80% recorded once. The germline V gene encodes CDR1 DFQATT and CDR2 SNEGSKA (reference sequence). This CDR3 is built from 13 residues. V was pared by 3 bases and J by 0 bases, with 9 bases between. The material sequenced was blood. This TCR was sampled from a man aged 30 to 39 in good health. The V call is TRBV20-1, the J call TRBJ2-7; D remains unclear. The CDR3 here is CSASSQISYEQYF. The CDR3 DNA follows: TGCAGTGCTAGTTCCCAGATCTCCTACGAGCAGTACTTC.